These T cell receptor beta chains were read from a single sample in a study of CD8 T cells in ankylosing spondylitis. TCRdb analysed the 5' RACE reads with MiXCR anew, one entry per CDR3 protein. The table lists some 450,000 distinct CDR3 sequences, more than 15% of them singletons. Sequencing was done on a sample of blood, either unsorted or a sorted T cell fraction (not recorded which). The source is a male donor with ankylosing spondylitis. CDR3s include the opening cysteine and the closing phenylalanine or tryptophan. Each record gives: CDR3 protein, CDR3 DNA, D gene, J gene, clone size, V gene. A D gene is named only where the DNA matches it firmly. Not every row has a clone size; where given, it reads once, few, many or a size class.

CDR3 protein: CASSVAITYVDQPQHF; CDR3 DNA: TGTGCCAGCAGCGTAGCAATTACTTATGTGGATCAGCCCCAGCATTTT; D gene: NA; J gene: TRBJ1-5; clone size: few; V gene: TRBV6-2/TRBV6-3
CDR3 protein: CASSESSSYNEQFF; CDR3 DNA: TGCGCCAGCAGCGAGTCGAGCTCCTACAATGAGCAGTTCTTC; D gene: NA; J gene: TRBJ2-1; clone size: NA; V gene: TRBV5-1
CDR3 protein: CASSPQGLGTQYF; CDR3 DNA: TGTGCCAGCAGCCCGCAGGGTCTCGGGACCCAGTACTTC; D gene: NA; J gene: TRBJ2-5; clone size: few; V gene: TRBV5-4
CDR3 protein: CAWSSRTQYF; CDR3 DNA: TGTGCCTGGAGCTCAAGGACGCAGTATTTT; D gene: NA; J gene: TRBJ2-3; clone size: few; V gene: TRBV30
CDR3 protein: CSAPALGASDEQFF; CDR3 DNA: TGCAGTGCTCCCGCGCTCGGGGCGTCCGATGAGCAGTTCTTC; D gene: NA; J gene: TRBJ2-1; clone size: many; V gene: TRBV20-1
CDR3 protein: CASSFTGSSYNEQFF; CDR3 DNA: TGCGCCAGCAGCTTCACAGGTAGTTCATACAATGAGCAGTTCTTC; D gene: NA; J gene: TRBJ2-1; clone size: few; V gene: TRBV5-1
CDR3 protein: CASSLAEPLARETQYF; CDR3 DNA: TGTGCCAGCAGCTTGGCTGAACCCCTCGCTAGGGAGACCCAGTACTTC; D gene: NA; J gene: TRBJ2-5; clone size: NA; V gene: TRBV5-6
CDR3 protein: CSAPYRQGYSYEQYF; CDR3 DNA: TGCAGTGCTCCTTACCGACAGGGTTACTCCTACGAGCAGTACTTC; D gene: TRBD1; J gene: TRBJ2-7; clone size: NA; V gene: TRBV20-1
CDR3 protein: CASRPGLVTDTQYF; CDR3 DNA: TGTGCCAGCAGACCCGGACTAGTCACAGATACGCAGTATTTT; D gene: TRBD2; J gene: TRBJ2-3; clone size: NA; V gene: TRBV7-2
CDR3 protein: CASSLIGGLTSGANVLTF; CDR3 DNA: TGCGCCAGCAGCTTAATTGGGGGCCTCACCTCTGGGGCCAACGTCCTGACTTTC; D gene: NA; J gene: TRBJ2-6; clone size: NA; V gene: TRBV5-1
CDR3 protein: CASSPPGHVNTEAFF; CDR3 DNA: TGTGCCAGCAGCCCACCGGGACACGTGAACACTGAAGCTTTCTTT; D gene: NA; J gene: TRBJ1-1; clone size: NA; V gene: TRBV9
CDR3 protein: CASSEDRGQRQETQYF; CDR3 DNA: TGTGCCAGCAGTGAAGACAGGGGGCAGAGACAAGAGACCCAGTACTTC; D gene: TRBD1; J gene: TRBJ2-5; clone size: NA; V gene: TRBV2
CDR3 protein: CSAMDQGPQHF; CDR3 DNA: TGCAGCGCGATGGACCAGGGGCCCCAGCATTTT; D gene: NA; J gene: TRBJ1-5; clone size: few; V gene: TRBV29-1
CDR3 protein: CASSLGPKSSYNEQFF; CDR3 DNA: TGTGCCAGCAGCTTGGGTCCGAAGAGCTCCTACAATGAGCAGTTCTTC; D gene: NA; J gene: TRBJ2-1; clone size: few; V gene: TRBV5-6